The 13 T cell receptor beta chains below all came from one sample that was sequenced in a study of shared clonotypes between healthy human individuals. The table came from immunoSEQ multiplex PCR; TCRdb's copy has only in-frame clones and leaves some out. The sample has millions of clones; roughly 94% are singletons. The specimen was naive CD4+ T cells sorted from blood. Noted subset: CD45RA+ positively selected. The receptors here all came from a man between 18 and 35 years old in good health.

Note on this clone: Other DNA sequences from this sample encode an identical CDR3 as well. The chain joins TRBV9 to TRBJ2-7, with 12 bases matching TRBD2. Losses at the gene ends were 0 bases for V and 5 bases for J; bases not matched to a gene: 3. The CDR3 contains 15 residues. Germline V gives CDR1 SGDLS, CDR2 YYNGEE. CDR3 in amino acids: CASSVGLAGAHEQYF. The CDR3 DNA reads TGTGCCAGCAGCGTAGGACTAGCGGGAGCTCACGAGCAGTACTTC.

A word on this clone: This same CDR3 is encoded by further DNA sequences in the sample. V usage is TRBV10-3 and J usage is TRBJ1-5; the D gene is possibly TRBD1 (6 bases). Trimming took off 2 bases at V and 0 bases at J, with 8 bases between the two ends. Germline CDR1 is ENHRY and CDR2 is SYGVKD. The CDR3 is 15 amino acids. The CDR3 loop reads CAISETGTSNQPQHF. CDR3 nucleotides: TGTGCCATCAGTGAGACAGGGACTAGCAATCAGCCCCAGCATTTT.

V usage is TRBV5-1 and J usage is TRBJ2-1, with a possible D match to TRBD1 (6 bases). Germline CDR1 is SGHRS and CDR2 is YFSETQ. Trimming left V 0 bases short and J 9 bases short, with 13 bases between. There are 14 residues in the CDR3. The CDR3 region is CASSLGQEVGEQFF. The DNA for the CDR3 is TGCGCCAGCAGCTTGGGACAGGAGGTGGGTGAGCAGTTCTTC. Supplemented by reference TRBV5-1 and TRBJ2-1, the full variable domain reads KAGVTQTPRYLIKTRGQQVTLSCSPISGHRSVSWYQQTPGQGLQFLFEYFSETQRNKGNFPGRFSGRQFSNSRSEMNVSTLELGDSALYLCASSLGQEVGEQFFGPGTRLTVL.

The chain is built from TRBV7-9 and TRBJ2-7; 8 nucleotides line up with TRBD1. CDR3 length: 15 amino acids. CDR1 and CDR2 from the germline V gene are SEHNR and FQNEAQ (reference sequence). V was pared by 4 bases and J by 0 bases, with 5 bases of the junction left unmatched. The CDR3 sequence is CASSSTGAHSYEQYF. CDR3 DNA: TGTGCCAGCAGCTCGACAGGGGCCCACTCCTACGAGCAGTACTTC.

This sequence joins TRBV7-9 and TRBJ1-3; D not resolved. Germline-derived CDR1 and CDR2 are SEHNR and FQNEAQ (reference sequence). The V gene lost 3 bases and the J gene lost 1 base, with 22 bases spanning the gap. The CDR3 has 19 residues. The CDR3 coding sequence is TGTGCCAGCAGCTTTACCGCCCCCCAGGCCCCTACTTCTGGAAACACCATATATTTT. It codes for CASSFTAPQAPTSGNTIYF.

The V and J genes are TRBV4-1 and TRBJ1-4; no reliable D call. CDR3 length: 13 residues. Trimming pared 0 bases from V and 8 bases from J, leaving 7 bases between. Per germline, CDR1 MGHRA and CDR2 YSYEKL. The CDR3 sequence is CASSQDLPEKLFF. DNA of the CDR3: TGCGCCAGCAGCCAAGATTTGCCAGAAAAACTGTTTTTT.

J is TRBJ2-4 and V is TRBV19; D remains unclear. With 1 base removed from V and 4 bases from J, the gap between germline ends came to 11 bases. CDR1 and CDR2 (germline): LNHDA, SQIVND (reference sequence). The CDR3 is made up of 15 amino acids. CDR3 amino acids: CASSIGAVTKNIQYF. The CDR3 bases are TGTGCCAGTAGTATAGGTGCAGTAACAAAAAACATTCAGTACTTC.

The rearrangement uses TRBV7-9 and TRBJ2-1, with TRBD2 as a possible D gene (6 bases). The CDR3 length is 15 residues. Trimming removed 7 bases at V and 8 bases at J, with 21 bases between. Germline V gene sequence: CDR1 SEHNR, CDR2 FQNEAQ (reference sequence). The CDR3 bases are TGTGCCAGCATTTCCCCCGATCTGCGGGATCATGAGCAGTTCTTC. Its translation: CASISPDLRDHEQFF.

The gene calls are TRBV2 and TRBJ2-4, with D possibly matching TRBD1 (6 bases). The germline gives CDR1 SNHLY, CDR2 FYNNEI. This CDR3 region has 15 residues. The V gene lost 4 bases and the J gene lost 0 bases, with 10 bases spanning the gap. CDR3 DNA sequence: TGTGCCAGCAGTGCAGACAGGATAGCCAAAAACATTCAGTACTTC. Translation: CASSADRIAKNIQYF.

This clone was seen once. This chain links TRBV6-5 with TRBJ1-2, with D maybe TRBD1 (5 bases). Trimming took off 8 bases at V and 4 bases at J, with 17 bases between the two ends. This CDR3 region has 14 residues. CDR1 is MNHEY, CDR2 SVGAGI, per germline. CDR3 DNA: TGTGCCAGCGGGCAGGGTGAGAGAGGCTATGGCTACACCTTC. This sequence encodes CASGQGERGYGYTF.

V usage is TRBV6-1 and J usage is TRBJ1-5; 11 positions match TRBD1. This CDR3 region has 15 residues. Germline V gives CDR1 MNHNS, CDR2 SASEGT. The J segment lost 7 bases and the V segment lost 4 bases, leaving 6 bases of the junction unmatched. Here the CDR3 DNA reads TGTGCCAGCAGTGGGACAGGGGGCGCGTGGCAGCCCCAGCATTTT. This encodes CASSGTGGAWQPQHF.

The V and J genes are TRBV11-2 and TRBJ1-4, with D perhaps TRBD1 (5 bases). Deletions cut 5 bases from V and 7 bases from J, with 11 bases between. This CDR3 is built from 13 residues. Per the germline V gene, CDR1 is SGHAT and CDR2 is FQNNGV. This CDR3 is CASSGDVGEKLFF. The CDR3 DNA reads as TGTGCCAGCAGCGGGGACGTGGGTGAAAAACTGTTTTTT.

The V and J genes are TRBV5-1 and TRBJ1-1, with a possible D match to TRBD1 (6 bases). The CDR3 covers 15 residues. Germline V gene lookup returns CDR1 SGHRS and CDR2 YFSETQ. V lost 0 bases to trimming and J lost 6 bases, with 15 bases between them. CDR3 DNA: TGCGCCAGCAGCTTGGGTGACAGGCCTTCGGCTGAAGCTTTCTTT. Amino acids: CASSLGDRPSAEAFF.